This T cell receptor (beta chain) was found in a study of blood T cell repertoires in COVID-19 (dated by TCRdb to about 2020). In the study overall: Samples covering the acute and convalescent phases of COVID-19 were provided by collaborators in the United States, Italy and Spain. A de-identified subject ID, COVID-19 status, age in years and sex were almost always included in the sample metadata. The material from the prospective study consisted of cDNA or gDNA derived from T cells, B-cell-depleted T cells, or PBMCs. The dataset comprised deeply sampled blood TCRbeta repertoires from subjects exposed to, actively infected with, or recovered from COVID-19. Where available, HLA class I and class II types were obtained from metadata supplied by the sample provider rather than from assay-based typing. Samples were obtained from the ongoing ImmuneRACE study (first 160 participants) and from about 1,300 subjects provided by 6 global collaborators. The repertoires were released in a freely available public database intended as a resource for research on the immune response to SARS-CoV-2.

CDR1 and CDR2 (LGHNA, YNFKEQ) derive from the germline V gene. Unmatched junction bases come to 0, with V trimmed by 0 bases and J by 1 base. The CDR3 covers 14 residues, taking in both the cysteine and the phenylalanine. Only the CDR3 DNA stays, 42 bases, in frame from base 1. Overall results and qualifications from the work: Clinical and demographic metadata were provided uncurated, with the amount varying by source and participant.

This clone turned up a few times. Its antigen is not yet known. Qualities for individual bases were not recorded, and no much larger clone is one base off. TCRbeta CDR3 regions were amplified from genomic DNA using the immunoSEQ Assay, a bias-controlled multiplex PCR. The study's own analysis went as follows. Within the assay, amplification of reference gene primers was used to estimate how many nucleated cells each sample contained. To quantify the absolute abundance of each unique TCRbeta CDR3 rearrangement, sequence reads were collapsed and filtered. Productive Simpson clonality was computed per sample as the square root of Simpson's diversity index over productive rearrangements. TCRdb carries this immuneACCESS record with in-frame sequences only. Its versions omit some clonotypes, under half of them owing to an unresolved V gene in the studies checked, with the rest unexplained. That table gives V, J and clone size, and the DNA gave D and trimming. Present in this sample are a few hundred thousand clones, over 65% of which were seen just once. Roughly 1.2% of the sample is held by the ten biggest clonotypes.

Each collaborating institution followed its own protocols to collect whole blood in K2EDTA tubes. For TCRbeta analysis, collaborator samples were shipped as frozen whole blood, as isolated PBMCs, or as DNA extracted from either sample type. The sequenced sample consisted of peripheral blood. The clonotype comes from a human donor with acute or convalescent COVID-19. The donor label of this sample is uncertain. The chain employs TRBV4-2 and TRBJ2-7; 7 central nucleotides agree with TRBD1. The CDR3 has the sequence CASSQDRGSYEQYF. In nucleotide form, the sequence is TGTGCCAGCAGCCAAGACAGGGGGTCCTACGAGCAGTACTTC.